A selection of T cell receptor beta chains follows, all from one sample in a study of cytomegalovirus exposure and HLA in healthy donors. The protocol was immunoSEQ multiplex PCR, while the TCRdb copy is restricted to in-frame clones and leaves out a portion. Its table records approximately 50,000 clones. Sequencing input: PBMCs. The receptors here all came from a male donor in good health and CMV-seropositive. The CDR3 runs from the conserved cysteine through the conserved F or W. D genes are given only for firm matches. The size entry is marked missing in some rows and otherwise reads once, few, many or a size class.

>.|TRBV5-1|TRBJ2-7|.
CASSLVSGPSYEQYF
TGCGCCAGCAGCTTGGTTTCAGGGCCTTCCTACGAGCAGTACTTC
>.|TRBV29-1|TRBJ1-2|TRBD1
CSSTTGSNYGYTF
TGCAGCTCGACGACAGGGTCGAACTATGGCTACACCTTC
>.|TRBV4-3|TRBJ2-6|TRBD1
CASSQDPGGSGANVLTF
TGCGCCAGCAGCCAAGACCCAGGGGGCTCTGGGGCCAACGTCCTGACTTTC
>.|TRBV7-3|TRBJ1-3|TRBD1
CASSKQGAAGNTIYF
TGTGCCAGCAGCAAACAGGGGGCGGCTGGAAACACCATATATTTT
>.|TRBV5-6|TRBJ2-1|.
CASSLGFSSYNEQFF
TGTGCCAGCAGCTTGGGGTTTAGCTCCTACAATGAGCAGTTCTTC
>.|TRBV4-2|TRBJ1-6|TRBD1
CASSQPGQGASPLHF
TGTGCCAGCAGCCAACCTGGACAGGGGGCTTCACCCCTCCACTTT
>.|TRBV28|TRBJ2-5|.
CASRKGRGVRETQYF
TGTGCCAGCCGGAAGGGGCGGGGAGTGAGGGAGACCCAGTACTTC
>.|TRBV28|TRBJ1-1|.
CAILPGETEAFF
TGTGCCATCCTACCCGGGGAGACTGAAGCTTTCTTT
>.|TRBV5-5|TRBJ1-1|TRBD1
CASSRPGQGITEAFF
TGTGCCAGCAGTAGGCCGGGACAGGGGATCACTGAAGCTTTCTTT
>.|TRBV7-2|TRBJ2-7|.
CASSLPGAGGYEQYF
TGTGCCAGCAGCTTGCCGGGGGCAGGGGGGTACGAGCAGTACTTC
>.|TRBV10-2|TRBJ2-7|.
CASRVTGYEQYF
TGCGCCAGCAGAGTGACAGGCTACGAGCAGTACTTC
>.|TRBV28|TRBJ1-5|.
CASSLGGGDSNQPQHF
TGTGCCAGCAGTTTAGGGGGGGGCGATAGCAATCAGCCCCAGCATTTT
>medium-sized|TRBV19|TRBJ1-5|TRBD1
CASSMGQVSYQPQHF
TGTGCCAGTAGTATGGGACAGGTCTCTTATCAGCCCCAGCATTTT
>.|TRBV7-3|TRBJ1-1|.
CASSSGMNTEAFF
TGTGCCAGTTCCTCAGGCATGAACACTGAAGCTTTCTTT
>.|TRBV6-4|TRBJ1-2|.
CASSDSGGYTF
TGTGCCAGCAGTGACTCCGGGGGCTACACCTTC
>.|TRBV7-6|TRBJ2-4|TRBD1
CASSLGGGWASENIQYF
TGTGCCAGCAGCTTAGGAGGGGGCTGGGCGTCGGAAAACATTCAGTACTTC
>.|TRBV7-8|TRBJ2-1|.
CASSLNRDSPYNEQFF
TGTGCCAGCAGCTTGAACAGGGATTCGCCTTACAATGAGCAGTTCTTC
>.|TRBV19|TRBJ1-1|TRBD1
CASSRTGDTEAFF
TGTGCCAGTAGTCGGACAGGGGACACTGAAGCTTTCTTT
>.|TRBV7-8|TRBJ2-2|TRBD2
CASSFVQRGAHTGELFF
TGTGCCAGCAGCTTTGTCCAGCGGGGGGCCCACACCGGGGAGCTGTTTTTT
>.|TRBV7-2|TRBJ1-6|.
CASSLGWRSNSPLHF
TGTGCCAGCAGCTTAGGGTGGCGGTCTAATTCACCCCTCCACTTT
>.|TRBV28|TRBJ2-7|.
CASSISGSYEQYF
TGTGCCAGCAGTATTAGCGGATCCTACGAGCAGTACTTC
>.|TRBV4-1|TRBJ2-1|TRBD2
CASSQGLAGELSYNEQFF
TGCGCCAGCAGCCAAGGCCTAGCGGGCGAACTCTCCTACAATGAGCAGTTCTTC
>.|TRBV19|TRBJ1-1|.
CASSARTRESAFF
TGTGCCAGTAGCGCCAGAACCAGGGAATCGGCTTTCTTT
>.|TRBV18|TRBJ1-5|.
CASSPPPVNSNQPQHF
TGTGCCAGCTCACCACCTCCGGTCAATAGCAATCAGCCCCAGCATTTT
>.|TRBV4-2|TRBJ1-5|TRBD1
CASSPTGVEQPQHF
TGTGCCAGCAGCCCAACAGGGGTGGAACAGCCCCAGCATTTT
>.|TRBV4-1|TRBJ2-3|TRBD2
CASSQAAGGGMDTQYF
TGCGCCAGCAGCCAAGCGGCGGGGGGTGGGATGGATACGCAGTATTTT
>.|TRBV4-2|TRBJ1-2|.
CASSQVYGEGGYGYTF
TGTGCCAGCAGCCAAGTCTACGGGGAGGGAGGCTATGGCTACACCTTC
>.|TRBV6-5|TRBJ1-1|TRBD1
CASSQGGNTEAFF
TGTGCCAGTTCGCAGGGGGGAAACACTGAAGCTTTCTTT
>.|TRBV28|TRBJ1-4|.
CASSFSGQPEKLFF
TGTGCCAGCAGTTTCTCAGGACAGCCTGAAAAACTGTTTTTT
>.|TRBV7-8|TRBJ2-1|.
CASSLAQRQFF
TGTGCCAGCAGCCTAGCGCAGCGGCAGTTCTTC